This T cell receptor beta chain was sequenced during a study of T cells after yellow fever vaccination. This clonotype was seen ten or more times. Each CDR3 protein gets one entry after TCRdb re-called the 5' RACE reads with MiXCR. The table lists over 100,000 distinct CDR3 sequences, roughly 8.9% of them singletons. The ends were cut back, 0 bases at V and 6 bases at J, with 16 bases in the middle. CDR1 and CDR2 (germline): SGDLS, YYNGEE. The CDR3 has 16 amino acids. The receptor comes from a young man who received the YFV17D yellow fever vaccine. The V call is TRBV9, the J call TRBJ1-5; a possible D gene is TRBD1 (6 bases). Sequencing used CD8+ T cells sorted from PBMCs, obtained 45 days after the yellow fever booster vaccination. The chain's CDR3 is CASSVDGGAAGQPQHF. The CDR3 DNA is TGTGCCAGCAGCGTAGACGGGGGCGCGGCAGGTCAGCCCCAGCATTTT.